These T cell receptor beta chains were read from a single sample in a study of blood T cell repertoires in COVID-19. Assay used: immunoSEQ multiplex PCR; TCRdb lists only in-frame clones, some missing. The sample lists roughly 100,000 clones; 85% to 90% were seen once. Sequenced: peripheral blood. The receptor source for this set is a woman of 80 years or more with active COVID-19. Each CDR3 is given with its conserved first and last residue. D genes are given only for firm matches. Size is stated for part of the rows, as once, few or many counts, or as a class when the clone is expanded.

>TRBD1|.|TRBJ1-5|TRBV28
TGTGCCAGCAGCCCCATCACAGGGGGCAATCAGCCCCAGCATTTT
CASSPITGGNQPQHF
>TRBD1|.|TRBJ1-1|TRBV30
TGTGCCTGGAGCACAGGGGACACTGAAGCTTTCTTT
CAWSTGDTEAFF
>TRBD2|.|TRBJ2-1|TRBV29-1
TGCAGCGTTGAAGGACAAGCGGGAGATTACAATGAGCAGTTCTTC
CSVEGQAGDYNEQFF
>TRBD1|.|TRBJ2-4|TRBV7-2
TGTGCCAGCAGCTTGACAGGGGGCGTCAAAAACATTCAGTACTTC
CASSLTGGVKNIQYF
>TRBD1|.|TRBJ2-7|TRBV15
TGTGCCACCAGCGTGCGACAGGGCGAGCAGTACTTC
CATSVRQGEQYF
>.|.|TRBJ1-1|TRBV2
TGTGCCAGCAGTGAGGGGGGGATCACTGAAGCTTTCTTT
CASSEGGITEAFF
>.|.|TRBJ1-1|TRBV7-6
TGTGCCAGCAGCTTAGACCCCAGGGGCTTAGCTTTCTTT
CASSLDPRGLAFF
>TRBD2|.|TRBJ2-1|TRBV7-2
TGTGCCAGCAGCCTAAATCGGGGACTAGCGGGTTACAATGAGCAGTTCTTC
CASSLNRGLAGYNEQFF
>TRBD2|.|TRBJ2-2|TRBV6-1
TGTGCCAGCAGTGAACCGACTAGCGGGAGAGGGCGAGGGGAGCTGTTTTTT
CASSEPTSGRGRGELFF
>TRBD1|.|TRBJ2-1|TRBV14
TGTGCCAGCAGCCAAGCAGGGACAGAGAGTTACAGGGAGCAGTTCTTC
CASSQAGTESYREQFF
>.|.|TRBJ1-1|TRBV24-1
TGTGCCACCAGTGATTTGGGTACAGGGGAAGCTTTCTTT
CATSDLGTGEAFF
>TRBD2|.|TRBJ2-2|TRBV6-6
TGTGCCAGCAATCCCGGGACTAGCGACAACACCGGGGAGCTGTTTTTT
CASNPGTSDNTGELFF
>TRBD1|.|TRBJ1-2|TRBV30
TGTGCCTGGAGTGTACGGAACAGGGGTTACGGCTACACCTTC
CAWSVRNRGYGYTF
>.|.|TRBJ1-1|TRBV28
TGTGCCAGCAGCCTACGGGGCGCGGGGACTGAAGCTTTCTTT
CASSLRGAGTEAFF
>.|.|TRBJ2-1|TRBV20-1
TGCAGTGCTAGAGGTGGGCATGAGCAGTTCTTC
CSARGGHEQFF
>.|.|TRBJ2-3|TRBV7-9
TGTGCCAGCAGCCTAGACAGCTACACAGATACGCAGTATTTT
CASSLDSYTDTQYF
>.|.|TRBJ2-3|TRBV2
TGTGCCAGCAGTGAAGGGCGGGGGCCAGATACGCAGTATTTT
CASSEGRGPDTQYF
>.|.|TRBJ2-7|TRBV14
TGTGCCAGCAGCCCTGCCCGGAGGGGACCTAAATCGTACGAGCAGTACTTC
CASSPARRGPKSYEQYF
>.|.|TRBJ1-2|TRBV6-5
TGTGCCAGCAGGCAAAGTGGCGGCTACACCTTC
CASRQSGGYTF
>.|.|TRBJ2-3|TRBV6-5
TGTGCCAGCAGTTACGGACGTAGCGAGACAGATACGCAGTATTTT
CASSYGRSETDTQYF
>.|.|TRBJ2-1|TRBV5-5
TGTGCCAGCAGCTTTGGTCTAGGCCCTATGAATGAGCAGTTCTTC
CASSFGLGPMNEQFF
>.|.|TRBJ2-7|TRBV9
TGTGCCAGCAGCGTAGTCGAAGGGGAAGAGCAGTACTTC
CASSVVEGEEQYF
>TRBD1|.|TRBJ1-2|TRBV2
TGTGCCAGCAACCGGCAGGGGGCTTACTATGGCTACACCTTC
CASNRQGAYYGYTF
>TRBD2|.|TRBJ2-1|TRBV5-1
TGCGCCAGCAGCCTCGGGACTAGCGTTGAGCAGTTCTTC
CASSLGTSVEQFF
>.|.|TRBJ1-6|TRBV2
TGTGCCAGCAGTGGAATTGGACAGAGTAATTCACCCCTCCACTTT
CASSGIGQSNSPLHF
>.|once|TRBJ2-5|TRBV4-3
TGCGCCAGCAGCCGCGGCTGGGACTACCAAGAGACCCAGTACTTC
CASSRGWDYQETQYF
>.|once|TRBJ1-3|TRBV10-3
TGTGCCATCAGAGCAGGGATCTCTGGAAACACCATATATTTT
CAIRAGISGNTIYF
>.|.|TRBJ1-6|TRBV6-2/TRBV6-3
TGTGCCAGCAGTCCCGCAAGCGATGCGTCACCCCTCCACTTT
CASSPASDASPLHF
>TRBD2|.|TRBJ2-5|TRBV6-4
TGTGCCAGCAGTCCGACTAGCGGGAGGGCCCAAGAGACCCAGTACTTC
CASSPTSGRAQETQYF